This TCR beta chain stems from a study of blood T cell repertoires in COVID-19. Overall study: PBMCs, B-cell-depleted T cells, or T cells provided the cDNA or gDNA that made up the material.

This clone is a singleton in its sample. In the authors' workflow: Estimation of nucleated cell counts relied on the amplification of reference gene primers. TCRdb's table, derived via immunoSEQ multiplex PCR, lists solely in-frame clones and lacks some. That table supplies the V and J calls and clone size; D and trimming were determined from the DNA. Found here are under 200,000 clones, approximately 91% of them singletons; the top ten hold roughly 2%. This CDR3 has 13 amino acids. Germline loops: CDR1 SGHVS, CDR2 FQNEAQ. V was trimmed by 5 bases and J by 8 bases, leaving 15 bases between them. The rearrangement links TRBV7-8 to TRBJ1-2; D may be TRBD1 (6 bases). Sequenced: peripheral blood. The sequence was obtained from a man younger than 30 with acute or convalescent COVID-19. As DNA, the CDR3 is TGTGCCAGCAGCCCAAGGACAGAAAGCGGCTACACCTTC. Its protein is CASSPRTESGYTF. The full variable domain, with the rest looked up from reference TRBV7-8 and TRBJ1-2, is GAGVSQSPRYKVAKRGQDVALRCDPISGHVSLFWYQQALGQGPEFLTYFQNEAQLDKSGLPSDRFFAERPEGSVSTLKIQRTQQEDSAVYLCASSPRTESGYTFGSGTRLTVV.